The rows below give T cell receptor beta chains drawn from one sample of a study of T cells in Graves' hyperthyroidism and ophthalmopathy. TCRdb ran MiXCR on the multiplex PCR reads and lists one entry per CDR3 protein. The sample lists 300,000 to 450,000 distinct CDR3 sequences; 20% to 25% were seen once. What was sequenced was blood. The origin of the receptors is a man aged 45-65 years with Graves' hyperthyroidism. Each CDR3 is given with its conserved first and last residue. The D gene is left open where the match is weak. Some rows mark clone size as missing; the rest say once, few, many or name a class of expanded clone.

abundance	v_gene	j_gene	d_gene	CDR3nt	CDR3aa
many	TRBV2	TRBJ2-1	TRBD2	TGTGCCAGCAGCGGGACTAGCGGGAGAGGGAATGAGCAGTTCTTC	CASSGTSGRGNEQFF
-	TRBV20-1	TRBJ2-6	-	TGCAGTGCTAGAGATCTCAGGGTGCGTGGGGCCAACGTCCTGACTTTC	CSARDLRVRGANVLTF
-	TRBV20-1	TRBJ2-5	TRBD1	TGCAGTGCTAGAGTACCCCCCCAGGGGGCGTTTGAGGAGACCCAGTACTTC	CSARVPPQGAFEETQYF
-	TRBV12-3/TRBV12-4	TRBJ2-1	-	TGTGCCAGCAGTGTGAGCAATGAGCAGTTCTTC	CASSVSNEQFF
-	TRBV28	TRBJ1-5	TRBD1	TGTGCCAGCAGTTTATATAAGGGACAGGGGGCTCTCTTGAATCAGCCCCAGCATTTT	CASSLYKGQGALLNQPQHF
-	TRBV10-3	TRBJ1-5	-	TGTGCCATCAGTGAGTCATCCACGGGAGGCAATCAGCCCCAGCATTTT	CAISESSTGGNQPQHF
many	TRBV28	TRBJ2-7	-	TGTGCCAGCAGTTTAGGGGGACGGGAGAAAGAGCAGTACTTC	CASSLGGREKEQYF
many	TRBV29-1	TRBJ1-1	-	TGCAGCGTTGAAACGAGGTTGGCGGTTAACACTGAAGCTTTCTTT	CSVETRLAVNTEAFF
-	TRBV20-1	TRBJ2-2	TRBD2	TGCAGTGCTAGAGTAGCGGGAGGATTCGGGGAGCTGTTTTTT	CSARVAGGFGELFF
-	TRBV6-5	TRBJ2-3	-	TGTGCCAGCAGTTACTCTTGGGGCCACACAGATACGCAGTATTTT	CASSYSWGHTDTQYF
-	TRBV2	TRBJ1-1	-	TGTGCCAGCAGTGCGGAGGGAGGCACTGAAGCTTTCTTT	CASSAEGGTEAFF
many	TRBV5-6	TRBJ1-1	TRBD1	TGTGCCAGCAGCCCGGGGGCAGGGGGCCTTGGTGGCACTGAAGCTTTCTTT	CASSPGAGGLGGTEAFF
-	TRBV6-1	TRBJ2-7	TRBD1	TGTGCCAGCAGTCAGACAGGGGTCCACGAGCAGTACTTC	CASSQTGVHEQYF
many	TRBV11-1	TRBJ2-3	TRBD2	TGTGCCAGCAGCCCAAGAACTAGCGGGATGCAGTATTTT	CASSPRTSGMQYF
many	TRBV7-2	TRBJ2-7	-	TGTGCCAGCAGCTCAACGTCTGACGAAGCAACCTACGAGCAGTACTTC	CASSSTSDEATYEQYF
-	TRBV9	TRBJ2-1	TRBD2	TGTGCCAGCAGCGCGGCACTAGCGGGAGGGCCTGAGCAGTTCTTC	CASSAALAGGPEQFF
few	TRBV18	TRBJ2-3	-	TGTGCCAGCTCACCACCCGCAGCAGATACGCAGTATTTT	CASSPPAADTQYF
many	TRBV20-1	TRBJ2-5	TRBD2	TGCAGTGCTAATCCACTAGCGGGAGGAGAGACCCAGTACTTC	CSANPLAGGETQYF
-	TRBV27	TRBJ2-7	-	TGTGCCAGCAGTTTAAGGGGGGCTATCTACGAGCAGTACTTC	CASSLRGAIYEQYF
few	TRBV27	TRBJ2-2	-	TGTGCCAGCAGTTTATACCCGCTAGCAGACGATATTAGTGGGGGCGGGGAGCTGTTTTTT	CASSLYPLADDISGGGELFF
-	TRBV6-1	TRBJ2-5	TRBD1	TGTGCCACCCGGACAGGGGGCGTGGAGACCCAGTACTTC	CATRTGGVETQYF
-	TRBV5-1	TRBJ2-1	TRBD2	TGCGCCAGCAGCTCGGGACTAGCTCTTAATGAGCAGTTCTTC	CASSSGLALNEQFF
-	TRBV6-1	TRBJ1-2	-	TGTGCCAGCGTAGGGGGATTCTATGGCTACACCTTC	CASVGGFYGYTF